This passage covers 17 T cell receptor beta chains from one sample sequenced in a study of T-cell memory formation after mild COVID-19. TCRdb called the 5' RACE reads again in MiXCR, with one record for every CDR3 protein. The table records around 200,000 distinct CDR3 sequences, about a fifth of them present only once. The material sequenced was PBMCs or a T cell subset sorted from them (not recorded which). These receptors came from a man in his late teens or twenties who had mild COVID-19 (a few samples of this study predate the infection). Cell type and time point are not known.

This clonotype was seen only a few times. The V call is TRBV10-3, the J call TRBJ1-1; weak D call: TRBD1 (5 bases). The CDR3 totals 14 residues. V was shortened by 5 bases and J by 5 bases, with 15 bases between the two germline ends. The germline V gene has CDR1 ENHRY and CDR2 SYGVKD. CDR3 sequence: CAISTTKGLTEAFF. The CDR3 DNA sequence: TGTGCCATCAGTACCACCAAGGGGCTAACTGAAGCTTTCTTT.

This clonotype showed up just a few times. The chain links TRBV6-5 to TRBJ2-7; D possibly uses TRBD1 or TRBD2 (6 bases each). Trimming left V 6 bases short and J 0 bases short, with 15 bases between. The CDR3 is made up of 15 amino acids. CDR1 is MNHEY, CDR2 SVGAGI, per germline. This CDR3 reads CASSPYGGLSYEQYV. In DNA, the CDR3 is TGTGCCAGCAGCCCCTATGGGGGGCTCTCCTACGAGCAGTACGTC.

This clonotype was seen only a few times. V and J are TRBV7-2 and TRBJ2-5, with 7 bases aligning to TRBD1. CDR3 length: 13 residues. Losses at the gene ends were 5 bases for V and 5 bases for J; bases not matched to a gene: 5. Germline lookup yields CDR1 SGHTA and CDR2 FQGNSA. CDR3 protein: CASSPRGKETQYF. The CDR3 region has the DNA TGTGCCAGCAGCCCCAGGGGGAAGGAGACCCAGTACTTC.

The CDR3 DNA follows: TGTGCCAGCAGCTTAGCGGACAGTCACACCGGGGAGCTGTTTTTT. Protein product: CASSLADSHTGELFF. V and J are TRBV7-8 and TRBJ2-2; TRBD1 might be the D (6 bases). This CDR3 region has 15 residues. Deletions cut 0 bases from V and 3 bases from J, with 8 bases between. The germline CDR1 and CDR2 sequences are SGHVS and FQNEAQ.

This clonotype was detected only a few times. This chain joins TRBV6-2 or TRBV6-3 and TRBJ1-2; D is perhaps TRBD1 (5 bases). In germline, CDR1 is MNHEY, CDR2 SVGEGT. Trimming cost V 2 bases and J 5 bases, with 15 bases left between them. This CDR3 region has 15 residues. This CDR3 is CASSYNAGTLYGYTF. The CDR3 DNA follows: TGTGCCAGCAGTTACAACGCCGGGACCTTGTATGGCTACACCTTC.

This clonotype was picked up a small number of times. The chain has TRBV12-3 or TRBV12-4 and TRBJ2-3, with unresolved D. With 5 bases removed from V and 2 bases from J, the gap between germline ends came to 8 bases. CDR3 length: 13 amino acids. As DNA, the CDR3 is TGTGCCAGCAGTCGTGGTGACACAGATACGCAGTATTTT. Its translation: CASSRGDTDTQYF.

This clonotype was recorded a few times. The J gene is TRBJ2-1, the V gene TRBV10-2, with D perhaps TRBD2 (6 bases). This CDR3 has 18 amino acids. The V and J ends lost 4 bases and 3 bases respectively, with 22 bases between them. Looked up from germline, CDR1 is WSHSY and CDR2 is SAAADI. CDR3 bases: TGCGCCAGCAGTGGATTCCCGCAGGGTTTGGAGGGCTACAATGAGCAGTTCTTC. Its translation is CASSGFPQGLEGYNEQFF.

This clonotype was observed a few times. The rearrangement links TRBV20-1 to TRBJ2-7, with TRBD1 identical over 10 bases. Trimming removed 3 bases from V and 7 bases from J; junction bases left unmatched: 9. Germline CDR1 reads DFQATT; CDR2 reads SNEGSKA (reference sequence). This CDR3 has 14 residues. Here the CDR3 DNA reads TGCAGTGCTAGGATGACAGGGGGCTCGGGAGAGCAGTACTTC. This codes for CSARMTGGSGEQYF.

This sequence joins TRBV5-8 and TRBJ2-5, with TRBD1 matching 9 bases. The CDR3 is 16 amino acids. Trimming cost V 3 bases and J 1 base; bases outside gene matches: 7. Germline V gene data show CDR1 as SGHTS and CDR2 as YDEGEE. CDR3 in amino acids: CASSSGTGNLQETQYF. CDR3 DNA sequence: TGTGCCAGCAGCTCCGGGACAGGGAATCTCCAAGAGACCCAGTACTTC. Based on the CDR3 plus reference TRBV5-8 and TRBJ2-5, the full variable domain is EAGVTQSPTHLIKTRGQQATLRCSPISGHTSVYWYQQALGLGLQFLLWYDEGEERNRGNFPPRFSGRQFPNYSSELNVNALELEDSALYLCASSSGTGNLQETQYFGPGTRLLVL.

This chain links TRBV4-3 with TRBJ1-5, with 12 bases fitting TRBD1. In germline, CDR1 is LGHNA, CDR2 YSLEER. The CDR3 extends over 17 amino acids. The junction had 5 bases not matched to a gene; V was cut back by 0 bases and J by 5 bases. In DNA form, the CDR3 reads TGCGCCAGCAGCCAAGATGGGGACAGGGGGCCCTATCAGCCCCAGCATTTT. It encodes CASSQDGDRGPYQPQHF.

A few counts support this clonotype. V and J are TRBV20-1 and TRBJ1-4; D gene ambiguous. CDR1 and CDR2 (germline): DFQATT, SNEGSKA (reference sequence). CDR3 length: 15 amino acids. The V end lost 0 bases, the J end lost 5 bases, and 13 bases lay between the germline ends. Here the CDR3 DNA reads TGCAGTGCTAGAGAGAGGAATCCTAGCAATGAAAAACTGTTTTTT. This encodes CSARERNPSNEKLFF.

The chain uses TRBV7-9 and TRBJ1-5; D not resolved. The germline V and J ends were trimmed by 4 bases and 7 bases, with 14 bases remaining between them. Germline CDR1 is SEHNR and CDR2 is FQNEAQ (reference sequence). The CDR3 extends over 14 amino acids. This CDR3 reads CASSYLGPGQPQHF. CDR3 sequence (DNA): TGTGCCAGCAGCTACCTCGGCCCGGGGCAGCCCCAGCATTTT. Full variable domain (remainder filled in from reference TRBV7-9 and TRBJ1-5): DTGVSQNPRHKITKRGQNVTFRCDPISEHNRLYWYRQTLGQGPEFLTYFQNEAQLEKSRLLSDRFSAERPKGSFSTLEIQRTEQGDSAMYLCASSYLGPGQPQHFGDGTRLSIL.

This clonotype was seen a handful of times. The J gene is TRBJ2-5, the V gene TRBV12-3 or TRBV12-4; D is unclear. The CDR3 has 13 amino acids. The germline V and J ends were trimmed by 7 bases and 5 bases, with 14 bases remaining between them. The CDR3 DNA follows: TGTGCCAGCACCCTTATCGCTCGCGAGACCCAGTACTTC. Translating it yields CASTLIARETQYF.

This clonotype appeared a few times. The chain is built from TRBV7-9 and TRBJ2-7; TRBD1 might be the D (6 bases). In germline, CDR1 is SEHNR, CDR2 FQNEAQ (reference sequence). There are 14 residues in the CDR3. Trimming removed 5 bases from V and 7 bases from J, with 18 bases in between. As DNA, the CDR3 is TGTGCCAGCAGCCTCCGGGACACCCAAGAGGAGCAGTACTTC. The encoded protein is CASSLRDTQEEQYF.

This clonotype was picked up a small number of times. The chain recombines TRBV7-9 with TRBJ2-3; D not resolved. CDR3 size: 12 residues. V lost 6 bases to trimming and J lost 5 bases, with 9 bases between them. CDR1 and CDR2 (germline): SEHNR, FQNEAQ (reference sequence). The CDR3 sequence is CASSLTQDTQYF. For the CDR3, the DNA is TGTGCCAGCAGTCTCACTCAAGATACGCAGTATTTT.

A few counts support this clonotype. The chain links TRBV4-2 to TRBJ1-5; D call uncertain. The CDR3 loop spans 16 amino acids. Germline V lookup: CDR1 LGHNA, CDR2 YNFKEQ. The ends were cut back, 3 bases at V and 6 bases at J, with 18 bases in the middle. CDR3: CASSQSPPGNFQPQHF. The DNA for the CDR3 is TGTGCCAGCAGCCAGTCACCGCCGGGCAATTTTCAGCCCCAGCATTTT.

This clonotype was counted only a few times. The J gene is TRBJ2-2, the V gene TRBV9, with D unclear. V was trimmed by 0 bases and J by 0 bases, leaving 6 bases between them. CDR1 is SGDLS and CDR2 is YYNGEE in the germline V gene. This CDR3 spans 15 amino acids. CDR3 in amino acids: CASSVAATNTGELFF. The DNA of the CDR3 is TGTGCCAGCAGCGTAGCGGCGACGAACACCGGGGAGCTGTTTTTT.